Listed below are T cell receptor beta chains from one sample, sequenced in a study of patients with pleural tuberculosis. TCRdb re-called the reads with MiXCR, one entry per CDR3 protein. Among nearly 30,000 distinct CDR3 sequences listed, about 18% were seen once. The source material was peripheral blood. These TCRs come from a human donor with pleural tuberculosis. Both conserved end residues are part of each CDR3. D genes are given only for firm matches. Only part of the rows carry a size: once, few, many, or a class if the clone is expanded.

J	size	V	D	DNA	CDR3
TRBJ1-2	medium-sized	TRBV6-6	.	TGTGCCAGCAGTTACGGGTCGTCGGCCTACACCTTC	CASSYGSSAYTF
TRBJ2-5	many	TRBV29-1	.	TGCAGCGTTTTGGAGATCCAAGAGACCCAGTACTTC	CSVLEIQETQYF
TRBJ1-3	many	TRBV3-1	.	TGTGCCAGCAGCCAAGGGAGGAGCACCATATATTTT	CASSQGRSTIYF
TRBJ1-5	many	TRBV19	.	TGTGCCAGTACCGCCAGGAGTGTACGGGCGGACAATCAGCCCCAGCATTTT	CASTARSVRADNQPQHF
TRBJ2-1	many	TRBV27	.	TGTGCCAGCAGTTCGCCTCCCGATGAGCAGTTCTTC	CASSSPPDEQFF
TRBJ2-7	many	TRBV20-1	.	TGCAGTGCTAGAGACAGGGTCTCCGCGTTTCCCTACGAGCAGTACTTC	CSARDRVSAFPYEQYF
TRBJ2-1	many	TRBV20-1	TRBD2	TGCAGTGCTGAGGGGCGAGGGACTAGCGAGAGATACAATGAGCAGTTCTTC	CSAEGRGTSERYNEQFF
TRBJ2-5	many	TRBV6-2/TRBV6-3	.	TGTGCCAGCAGCTCTCTCCGGACCCAGTACTTC	CASSSLRTQYF
TRBJ2-6	.	TRBV7-2	.	TGTGCCAGCAGCGAAATAGGGGCCTCTGGGGCCAACGTCCTGACTTTC	CASSEIGASGANVLTF
TRBJ1-2	many	TRBV4-1	.	TGCGCCAGCAGCCAGCCGACCAAGCCGGTCTATGGCTACACCTTC	CASSQPTKPVYGYTF
TRBJ1-3	many	TRBV7-9	.	TGTGCCAGCAGGAATGAGGGATCTGGAAACACCATATATTTT	CASRNEGSGNTIYF
TRBJ2-3	medium-sized	TRBV27	TRBD1	TGTGCCAGCAGTGACAGGGTCGATACGCAGTATTTT	CASSDRVDTQYF
TRBJ1-1	medium-sized	TRBV27	.	TGTGCCAGCAGTGAAACCTTGGACAGCGGAGCTTTCTTT	CASSETLDSGAFF
TRBJ1-2	medium-sized	TRBV6-2/TRBV6-3	.	TGTGCCAGCAGTTACCCCACAGGATTCTCCTATGGCTACACCTTC	CASSYPTGFSYGYTF
TRBJ1-1	.	TRBV29-1	.	TGCAGCGTTTCTGCAGGGACGGGCACTGAAGCTTTCTTT	CSVSAGTGTEAFF
TRBJ2-1	many	TRBV20-1	.	TGCAGTGCTTCACACCCCGAGCTCAATGAGCAGTTCTTC	CSASHPELNEQFF
TRBJ2-3	many	TRBV6-4	.	TGTGCCAGCAGTGAAGGGCGGGAACACACAGATACGCAGTATTTT	CASSEGREHTDTQYF
TRBJ2-2	many	TRBV12-3/TRBV12-4	.	TGTGCCAGCAGTTTTGTGACTACGAACACCGGGGAGCTGTTTTTT	CASSFVTTNTGELFF
TRBJ2-7	many	TRBV5-4	TRBD1	TGTGCCAGCAGCACTCGGACAGGGGGCGGTTACGAGCAGTACTTC	CASSTRTGGGYEQYF
TRBJ2-6	many	TRBV4-3	TRBD1	TGCGCCAGCAGCCAGGGGACAGGGCCTCTCTCTGGGGCCAACGTCCTGACTTTC	CASSQGTGPLSGANVLTF
TRBJ1-4	few	TRBV7-9	.	TGTGCCAGCAGCTTAAACAAAGGCCTGAGGGGCTTGAATGAAAAACTGTTTTTT	CASSLNKGLRGLNEKLFF
TRBJ1-5	many	TRBV28	.	TGTGCCAGCAGCCACCTAGCGGGGGGTCAGCCCCAGCATTTT	CASSHLAGGQPQHF
TRBJ2-7	many	TRBV6-1	TRBD2	TGTGCCAGCACCGAGGGACTAGCGGGAAACCCTTACGAGCAGTACTTC	CASTEGLAGNPYEQYF
TRBJ1-1	medium-sized	TRBV28	.	TGTGCCAGCAGTTCTCGACGGCCGAAGGACTCTGAAGCTTTCTTT	CASSSRRPKDSEAFF
TRBJ1-5	medium-sized	TRBV6-2/TRBV6-3	.	TGTGCCAGCACAGGTTCATCGAATCAGCCCCAGCATTTT	CASTGSSNQPQHF
TRBJ2-1	many	TRBV5-6	.	TGTGCCAGCTCGTCCTTAGGAGGTGAAAACTACAATGAGCAGTTCTTC	CASSSLGGENYNEQFF
TRBJ2-1	many	TRBV4-1	TRBD2	TGCGTCAGCAGCCAAGCATGGGGGGGGAACAATGAGCAGTTCTTC	CVSSQAWGGNNEQFF
TRBJ1-4	many	TRBV29-1	.	TGCAGCGTTGCTATTTTGGGCAGCGAAAGAGAAAAACTGTTTTTT	CSVAILGSEREKLFF
TRBJ1-4	.	TRBV27	.	TGTGCCAGCAATTTATCGGCCCAGGGAACTAATGAAGAACTGTTTTTT	CASNLSAQGTNEELFF
TRBJ2-7	many	TRBV11-2	.	TGTGCCAGCAGCTTAGCCCCTGATTACGAGCAGTACTTC	CASSLAPDYEQYF
TRBJ2-7	many	TRBV2	.	TGTGCCAGCAGTGAAGGGCTAGCAGCCTACGAGCAGTACTTC	CASSEGLAAYEQYF
TRBJ1-5	many	TRBV6-6	.	TGTGCCAGCAGTTACTCCGACCCGACCGGCAATCAGCCCCAGCATTTT	CASSYSDPTGNQPQHF
TRBJ1-2	many	TRBV27	.	TGTGCCAGCAGTTCCTTAAGACAGGCCTATGGCTACACCTTC	CASSSLRQAYGYTF
TRBJ2-7	many	TRBV7-9	.	TGTGCCAGCAGCTTGACCGGGAATCTGGTCGAGCAGTACTTC	CASSLTGNLVEQYF
TRBJ2-7	.	TRBV7-9	.	TGTGCCAGCAGCTTATCTATAAGCGCGAGCTCCTACGAGCAGTACTTC	CASSLSISASSYEQYF
TRBJ1-2	many	TRBV12-3/TRBV12-4	.	TGTGCCAGCAGTTTAGGGGGCGGCTACACCTTC	CASSLGGGYTF
TRBJ2-3	many	TRBV29-1	.	TGCAGCGTTGGGGGCACAGATACGCAGTATTTT	CSVGGTDTQYF
TRBJ2-5	.	TRBV7-2	TRBD1	TGTGCCAGCAGCTTCGAGTTGGACAGGAGCGAGACCCAGTACTTC	CASSFELDRSETQYF
TRBJ2-1	many	TRBV9	.	TGTGCCAGCAGCGTCCAGAATGAAGAGCAGTTCTTC	CASSVQNEEQFF
TRBJ1-1	.	TRBV5-1	.	TGCGCCAGCAGCTTTCGAGGGAACACTAAAGCTTTCTTT	CASSFRGNTKAFF
TRBJ2-1	many	TRBV18	TRBD2	TGTGCCAGCTCACCACCTGGGCTAGCGGGGTCCTACAATGAGCAGTTCTTC	CASSPPGLAGSYNEQFF
TRBJ1-2	many	TRBV28	.	TGTGCCAGCAGTTGGGGGCTAGGCGTAAAGGGCTACACCTTC	CASSWGLGVKGYTF
TRBJ2-7	many	TRBV12-3/TRBV12-4	.	TGTGCCAGCAGTTTGAACTACGAGCAGTACTTC	CASSLNYEQYF
TRBJ1-5	many	TRBV20-1	.	TGCAGTGCTTTGGAATCTAATCAGCCCCAGCATTTT	CSALESNQPQHF
TRBJ2-7	many	TRBV6-1	TRBD1	TGTGCCAGCAGTTATGCCCCTCTGGCGACAGGGGGCGACGAGCAGTACTTC	CASSYAPLATGGDEQYF
TRBJ2-2	many	TRBV4-1	.	TGCGCCAGCAGCCAACCTTCCAGGCGGGACACCGGGGAGCTGTTTTTT	CASSQPSRRDTGELFF
TRBJ1-2	many	TRBV6-6	.	TGTGCCAGCAGCTCCTCGAGCAGTCATCCCTATGGCTACACCTTC	CASSSSSSHPYGYTF
TRBJ1-6	many	TRBV7-8	.	TGTGCCAGCAGCCCCCCGATCACTGGAAATTCACCCCTCCACTTT	CASSPPITGNSPLHF
TRBJ1-3	many	TRBV3-1	.	TGTGCCAGCAGCCAGACGTCAAGAGGAAACACCATATATTTT	CASSQTSRGNTIYF
TRBJ2-5	many	TRBV3-1	TRBD2	TGTGCCAGCAGCCAAGGAAATAGCGGGGGGGAGCAAGAGACCCAGTACTTC	CASSQGNSGGEQETQYF
TRBJ1-3	many	TRBV15	TRBD1	TGTGCCACCAGCAGAGATGGAGGGGGCCTCTCTGGAAACACCATATATTTT	CATSRDGGGLSGNTIYF
TRBJ2-5	.	TRBV20-1	.	TGCAGTGCTAGATTCAGTAAGGGACTCCATACGTATCCGATACAAGAGGCCCAGTACTTC	CSARFSKGLHTYPIQEAQYF
TRBJ2-7	many	TRBV6-2/TRBV6-3	TRBD2	TGTGCCAGCAGTTGGACTAGCGGGGTACCTCAGCAGTACTTC	CASSWTSGVPQQYF
TRBJ2-1	once	TRBV28	.	TGTGCCTGCTTAACAGAACCCAGCTCCTACAACGAGCAGTTCTTC	CACLTEPSSYNEQFF
TRBJ2-7	few	TRBV18	TRBD2	TGTGCCAGCTCACCGGCTAGCGGGAGCGGTCGGGAGCAGTACTTC	CASSPASGSGREQYF